Below, one TCR beta chain is given with its context. Cohort 3 recovery required two negative PCRs, clearance, or symptom resolution. The sample comes from a study of blood T cell repertoires in COVID-19. Study background: Acute and convalescent COVID-19 samples came from the United States, Italy and Spain. The analysed material was cDNA or gDNA that came from T cells, B-cell-depleted T cells, or PBMCs.

Germline-derived CDR1 and CDR2 are SGHNT and YYREEE (reference sequence). Trimming cost V 5 bases and J 1 base; bases outside gene matches: 19. The CDR3 sequence is 20 residues long. Authors' analysis steps: Quantification of nucleated cells was approximated via reference gene primer amplification. Data came from immunoSEQ multiplex PCR; TCRdb stores just in-frame clones and leaves some out. V and J calls and clone size are those listed in that table; D and trimming were worked out from the DNA. The sample records about 410,000 clones, about 90% being singletons. The sequence was obtained from a woman in her twenties or thirties who had recovered from COVID-19. V and J are TRBV5-4 and TRBJ1-1; 11 bases match TRBD1. The material sequenced was PBMCs or T cells enriched from blood (not recorded which). The CDR3 here is CASRTSSFGGQGVTNTEAFF. The CDR3 bases are TGTGCCAGCAGAACGTCTTCCTTCGGGGGACAGGGGGTGACGAACACTGAAGCTTTCTTT.